The 21 T cell receptor beta chains below come from one sample, sequenced in a study of shared clonotypes between healthy human individuals. Data came from immunoSEQ multiplex PCR; TCRdb stores just in-frame clones and leaves some out. This sample carries 2,500,000 or so clones, roughly 92% of them seen once, and the ten largest clones take 0.3% to 0.4%. The material sequenced was naive CD4+ T cells from PBMCs. Subset specified: CD45RA+ positively selected. The receptors stem from a man aged 18 to 29 in good health. Some clones in this sample may be carry-over from other donors' samples.

The chain recombines TRBV5-1 with TRBJ2-7, with D maybe TRBD1 (5 bases). V was pared by 7 bases and J by 6 bases, with 17 bases between. Germline CDR1 is SGHRS and CDR2 is YFSETQ. The CDR3 has 13 amino acids. The CDR3 sequence: CASGPGAAPEQYF. DNA of the CDR3: TGCGCCAGCGGTCCTGGGGCAGCCCCCGAGCAGTACTTC.

The chain combines TRBV6-6 with TRBJ2-2, with D tentatively TRBD1 (5 bases). V was trimmed by 7 bases and J by 4 bases, leaving 13 bases between them. This CDR3 has 14 amino acids. The germline V gene encodes CDR1 MNHNY and CDR2 SVGAGI (reference sequence). CDR3 region: CASNRQTPTGELFF. The DNA for the CDR3 is TGTGCCAGCAACCGACAGACTCCCACCGGGGAGCTGTTTTTT.

This clone was detected once. The chain uses TRBV15 and TRBJ2-7, with 8 bases fitting TRBD1. The V and J ends lost 1 base and 5 bases, in that order; junction bases with no gene match: 7. CDR1 LNHNV and CDR2 YYDKDF come from the germline V gene (reference sequence). This CDR3 is built from 15 residues. The CDR3 sequence: CATSRGGQGVDEQYF. The CDR3, as DNA: TGTGCCACCAGCAGAGGAGGACAGGGAGTCGACGAGCAGTACTTC.

V usage is TRBV5-4 and J usage is TRBJ1-2; D not certain. Trimming took off 4 bases at V and 0 bases at J, with 13 bases between the two ends. The CDR3 contains 15 residues. Germline CDR1 and CDR2: SGHNT and YYREEE (reference sequence). DNA of the CDR3: TGTGCCAGCAGCGACCGGACTCAAGCTAACTATGGCTACACCTTC. Its translation is CASSDRTQANYGYTF.

The chain is built from TRBV29-1 and TRBJ1-2; possibly TRBD1 for D (6 bases). This CDR3 region has 11 residues. V was shortened by 6 bases and J by 8 bases, with 13 bases between the two germline ends. In germline, CDR1 is SQVTM, CDR2 ANQGSEA. The CDR3 here is CSVYRDWGYTF. The CDR3, as DNA: TGCAGCGTCTACAGGGATTGGGGCTACACCTTC.

Written as DNA, the CDR3 is TGTGCCAGCAGCTTAGCTCCCGCTGGGGCCAACGTCCTGACTTTC. It is translated as CASSLAPAGANVLTF. The chain joins TRBV7-3 to TRBJ2-6; no definite D call. The CDR3 length is 15 residues. Germline CDR1 reads SGHTA; CDR2 reads FQGTGA. V was cut by 2 bases and J by 2 bases, with 7 bases left in between.

This chain uses TRBV5-1 with TRBJ2-3, with 8 bases lining up with TRBD2. CDR3 size: 14 residues. The trim removed 4 bases at V and 3 bases at J, leaving 4 bases unmatched. Germline V lookup: CDR1 SGHRS, CDR2 YFSETQ. CDR3 bases: TGCGCCAGCAGCCCGACTAGCGCGACAGATACGCAGTATTTT. It yields the protein CASSPTSATDTQYF.

J is TRBJ2-5 and V is TRBV4-3, with no clear D. This CDR3 comprises 13 residues. Looked up from germline, CDR1 is LGHNA and CDR2 is YSLEER. Trimming removed 0 bases from V and 5 bases from J, with 7 bases in between. CDR3 sequence (DNA): TGCGCCAGCAGCCAAGACGGATGGGAGACCCAGTACTTC. It codes for CASSQDGWETQYF.

This chain joins TRBV6-5 and TRBJ1-4, with D unresolved. Deletions cut 3 bases from V and 7 bases from J, with 12 bases between. This CDR3 spans 14 amino acids. The V gene's germline CDR1 is MNHEY and CDR2 SVGAGI. The CDR3: CASSYRVGGEKLFF. CDR3 nucleotides: TGTGCCAGCAGTTATCGGGTCGGAGGTGAAAAACTGTTTTTT.

In the case of this clone: This CDR3 is also generated by other DNA sequences in the sample. The chain is built from TRBV28 and TRBJ2-1; D gene unclear. The V and J ends lost 4 bases and 4 bases respectively, with 11 bases between them. Germline CDR1 and CDR2: MDHEN and SYDVKM. The CDR3 extends over 14 amino acids. In DNA form, the CDR3 reads TGTGCCAGCAGTTCTCCCGGACCGTACAATGAGCAGTTCTTC. Its translation is CASSSPGPYNEQFF.

The J gene is TRBJ2-5, the V gene TRBV5-1; D not resolved. The CDR3 covers 14 residues. Germline CDR1 is SGHRS and CDR2 is YFSETQ. V lost 1 base, J lost 2 bases, and 9 bases lay in between. The CDR3 loop reads CASSLKSAQETQYF. CDR3 DNA sequence: TGCGCCAGCAGCTTGAAGTCGGCACAAGAGACCCAGTACTTC.

The J gene is TRBJ2-5, the V gene TRBV6-1; D remains ambiguous. Between the trimmed V and J ends, which lost 7 bases and 0 bases, there was a span of 12 bases. This CDR3 is built from 14 residues. CDR1 is MNHNS and CDR2 is SASEGT in the germline V gene. CDR3 sequence (DNA): TGTGCCAGCACCCGGACGTCCAACCAAGAGACCCAGTACTTC. This translates into CASTRTSNQETQYF.

The V and J genes are TRBV5-6 and TRBJ1-4; a weak D match, TRBD1 (5 bases). The CDR3 extends over 16 amino acids. Germline loops: CDR1 SGHDT, CDR2 YYEEEE. The ends were cut back, 1 base at V and 5 bases at J, with 15 bases in the middle. The CDR3 bases are TGTGCCAGCAGCTTGCGGGTCATTGAGGGGAATGAAAAACTGTTTTTT. Amino acids: CASSLRVIEGNEKLFF.

V is TRBV10-1 and J is TRBJ1-1, with D tentatively TRBD1 (5 bases). Trimming took 0 bases from V and 1 from J, leaving 9 bases between them. The CDR3 covers 15 residues. Germline lookup yields CDR1 WNHNN and CDR2 SYGVQD (reference sequence). Here the CDR3 DNA reads TGCGCCAGCAGTGAGTCGGGACTATCGAACACTGAAGCTTTCTTT. Encoded protein: CASSESGLSNTEAFF.

V gene TRBV6-5 combines with J gene TRBJ2-3; no firm D call. Germline-derived CDR1 and CDR2 are MNHEY and SVGAGI. Trimming took off 2 bases at V and 6 bases at J, with 6 bases between the two ends. The CDR3 extends over 12 amino acids. For the CDR3, the DNA is TGTGCCAGCAGTTACCCGACGGATACGCAGTATTTT. This translates into CASSYPTDTQYF.

V gene TRBV2 combines with J gene TRBJ2-3; D gene unclear. The CDR3 runs 11 residues. The V end was cut by 8 bases, the J end by 4 bases, with 7 bases between. Germline CDR1 SNHLY, CDR2 FYNNEI. CDR3 DNA sequence: TGTGCCAGCTCGCGGCCAGATACGCAGTATTTT. This codes for CASSRPDTQYF.

The chain recombines TRBV5-6 with TRBJ2-1, with TRBD2 identical over 9 bases. Looked up from germline, CDR1 is SGHDT and CDR2 is YYEEEE. The CDR3 consists of 16 residues. V was clipped by 4 bases and J by 6 bases; unmatched bases: 11. CDR3 bases: TGTGCCAGCAGCGGTGGCGCGGGAGGGCCGGGCAATGAGCAGTTCTTC. It codes for CASSGGAGGPGNEQFF.

This clone was detected a few times. V gene TRBV28 combines with J gene TRBJ1-1, with 7 nucleotides matching TRBD1. In germline, CDR1 is MDHEN, CDR2 SYDVKM. The CDR3 totals 13 residues. This CDR3 reads CTTEDRRNTEAFF. The CDR3 nucleotides read TGTACCACCGAGGACAGGCGGAACACTGAAGCTTTCTTT. The variable domain in full, completed from reference TRBV28 and TRBJ1-1, reads DVKVTQSSRYLVKRTGEKVFLECVQDMDHENMFWYRQDPGLGLRLIYFSYDVKMKEKGDIPEGYSVSREKKERFSLILESASTNQTSMYLCTTEDRRNTEAFFGQGTRLTVV.

The CDR3 DNA follows: TGTGCCAGCTCTCCCTTAGGATCGAACCCAGATACGCAGTATTTT. Protein sequence: CASSPLGSNPDTQYF. The chain recombines TRBV18 with TRBJ2-3; D not resolved. The germline V gene has CDR1 KGHSH and CDR2 LQKENI. The ends were cut back, 6 bases at V and 4 bases at J, with 17 bases in the middle. CDR3 length equals 15 residues.

This clone was found once. The chain has TRBV15 and TRBJ2-4, with a tentative D call TRBD1 (5 bases). This CDR3 spans 14 amino acids. Germline values: CDR1 LNHNV, CDR2 YYDKDF (reference sequence). Trimming shortened V by 8 bases and J by 0 bases, and 11 bases separated the two germline ends. The CDR3 DNA reads TGTGCCACCCAAGGACACAAAGCCAAAAACATTCAGTACTTC. Residues: CATQGHKAKNIQYF.

The CDR3, as DNA: TGTGCTAGTGGTCCCGGACAGGGTCAGCCCCAGCATTTT. Translating gives CASGPGQGQPQHF. The rearrangement joins TRBV12-5 to TRBJ1-5, with 8 bases identical to TRBD1. The CDR3 is 13 amino acids. Looked up from germline, CDR1 is LGHNT and CDR2 is FRNRAP. J gave up 6 bases and V 5 bases, and 3 bases lay outside the gene matches.